The present T cell receptor beta chain was sequenced within a study of shared clonotypes between healthy human individuals. Study context: Each donor had three CD4 naive, three CD4 memory, two CD8 naive and one CD8 memory plate.

The CDR3 has 16 amino acids. The V gene lost 3 bases and the J gene lost 6 bases, with 20 bases spanning the gap. The germline V gene encodes CDR1 SNHLY and CDR2 FYNNEI. Some clones are missing from TCRdb's copy, which holds only in-frame ones; the method was immunoSEQ multiplex PCR. The sample has around 600,000 clones, 90% to 95% seen once. Naive CD8 cells comprised CD45RO-negative, CCR7-positively selected cells, excluding terminally differentiated effector memory CD45RA+ cells. Sample: naive CD8+ T cells sorted from blood. The TCR originated in a woman between 25 and 40 years old in good health. V and J are TRBV2 and TRBJ1-2, with D unclear. DNA of the CDR3: TGTGCCAGCAGTGAGTTGGGCGAGGGAGGAAGGAATGGCTACACCTTC. This encodes CASSELGEGGRNGYTF.